Below are 26 T cell receptor beta chains sequenced from a single sample in a study of response to subunit inactivated influenza vaccine. TCRdb reanalysed the RT-PCR reads using MiXCR and keeps one entry per CDR3 protein. This table holds hundreds of thousands of distinct CDR3 sequences, under 15% found once. Sequenced material: PBMCs from blood, taken 45 days after vaccination. Receptor source: a man aged 50-60 years who received an inactivated influenza vaccine.

This chain links TRBV19 with TRBJ2-2; tentative D call: TRBD2 (5 bases). The germline gives CDR1 LNHDA, CDR2 SQIVND (reference sequence). The CDR3 spans 13 residues. V lost 6 bases and J 10 bases, leaving 15 bases between the germline ends. CDR3 sequence reads: CASRPNGRVELFF. As DNA, the CDR3 is TGTGCCAGTAGACCAAATGGGAGAGTGGAGCTGTTTTTT.

Concerning this clonotype itself: Just one base apart from a much larger clone, this may be a read error. J is TRBJ2-2 and V is TRBV6-5; D is uncertain. The CDR3 loop spans 15 amino acids. The germline V gene encodes CDR1 MNHEY and CDR2 SVGAGI. This CDR3 is CDSSYSRTNTGELFF. CDR3 in DNA: TGTGACAGCAGTTACTCCCGGACGAACACCGGGGAGCTGTTTTTT.

The J gene is TRBJ1-2, the V gene TRBV20-1; TRBD1 matches 7 bases. The CDR3 consists of 14 residues. Germline V gene data show CDR1 as DFQATT and CDR2 as SNEGSKA (reference sequence). Trimming at V came to 0 bases and at J to 6 bases, leaving 7 bases not matched to a gene. CDR3 protein: CSARELRDSHGYTF. The CDR3 DNA sequence: TGCAGTGCTAGAGAACTCCGGGACAGCCATGGCTACACCTTC.

The gene calls are TRBV28 and TRBJ2-7; tentatively, D is TRBD1 (6 bases). Germline lookup yields CDR1 MDHEN and CDR2 SYDVKM. Trimming stripped 5 bases from V and 3 bases from J, with 8 bases between. The CDR3 contains 12 residues. In nucleotides, the CDR3 is TGTGCCAGCAGTCAGGGGCACTACGAGCAGTACTTC. Its translation is CASSQGHYEQYF.

This clonotype was counted only a few times. The chain uses TRBV12-3 or TRBV12-4 and TRBJ2-3; weak D call: TRBD2 (7 bases). Trimming took off 1 base at V and 5 bases at J, with 16 bases between the two ends. This CDR3 region has 16 residues. The CDR3 DNA is TGTGCCAGCAGTTTAGAAGGGGGGGGGCAGAGAGATACGCAGTATTTT. Translated, it gives CASSLEGGGQRDTQYF.

This clonotype has just a few counts. The V call is TRBV6-1, the J call TRBJ2-7, with TRBD1 as a possible D gene (7 bases). Germline V gene data show CDR1 as MNHNS and CDR2 as SASEGT. V dropped 7 bases and J dropped 1 base, with 14 bases sitting between them. The CDR3 has 14 residues. The CDR3 sequence: CASTPTGTSYEQYF. In DNA, the CDR3 is TGTGCCAGCACCCCGACAGGGACTTCCTACGAGCAGTACTTC.

In this sample, this clonotype turned up many times. CDR3 amino acids: CASRRGTGVINEQYF. As DNA, the CDR3 is TGTGCCAGCAGGCGCGGGACAGGGGTAATCAACGAGCAGTACTTC. The rearrangement uses TRBV12-3 or TRBV12-4 and TRBJ2-7, with 10 bases lining up with TRBD1. V shed 6 bases, J shed 5 bases, and the junction held 10 bases outside the gene matches. The CDR3 contains 15 residues.

The V gene is TRBV2, the J gene TRBJ1-5; D remains ambiguous. V shed 4 bases and J shed 1 base, with 8 bases lying between them. The CDR3 length is 14 residues. CDR1 and CDR2 (germline): SNHLY, FYNNEI. The CDR3 DNA reads as TGTGCCAGCAGTGTAGAGGTGAGCAATCAGCCCCAGCATTTT. As protein: CASSVEVSNQPQHF. The variable domain in full, completed from reference TRBV2 and TRBJ1-5, reads EPEVTQTPSHQVTQMGQEVILRCVPISNHLYFYWYRQILGQKVEFLVSFYNNEISEKSEIFDDQFSVERPDGSNFTLKIRSTKLEDSAMYFCASSVEVSNQPQHFGDGTRLSIL.

The chain has TRBV5-6 and TRBJ2-2; D unclear. V lost 2 bases and J lost 5, with 16 bases in between. CDR1 SGHDT and CDR2 YYEEEE come from the germline V gene. The CDR3 contains 16 residues. The CDR3 sequence: CASSFFTGGGTGELFF. The CDR3 bases are TGTGCCAGCAGCTTCTTTACGGGCGGCGGAACCGGGGAGCTGTTTTTT.

This clonotype was counted a few times. The chain combines TRBV24-1 with TRBJ1-5; no reliable D call. The germline V and J ends were trimmed by 3 bases and 4 bases, with 12 bases remaining between them. Germline V lookup: CDR1 KGHDR, CDR2 SFDVKD. This CDR3 region has 15 residues. In DNA form, the CDR3 reads TGTGCCACCAGTGATCCGCGGGCAAGGAATCAGCCCCAGCATTTT. Protein sequence: CATSDPRARNQPQHF.

This clonotype was observed a handful of times. This sequence joins TRBV7-9 and TRBJ2-1; no clear D gene. V was cut by 4 bases and J by 0 bases, with 16 bases left in between. The germline gives CDR1 SEHNR, CDR2 FQNEAQ (reference sequence). The CDR3 covers 17 residues. DNA of the CDR3: TGTGCCAGCAGCTCCACCCTCCTGATGGGCTCCTACAATGAGCAGTTCTTC. Translation: CASSSTLLMGSYNEQFF.

This clonotype showed up many times. V is TRBV6-5 and J is TRBJ2-5, with 7 positions matching TRBD1. This CDR3 is 14 amino acids long. Looked up from germline, CDR1 is MNHEY and CDR2 is SVGAGI. Losses at the gene ends were 2 bases for V and 4 bases for J; bases not matched to a gene: 4. Here the CDR3 DNA reads TGTGCCAGCAGTTACGACAGGGCGGGAGAGACCCAGTACTTC. Its protein is CASSYDRAGETQYF.

This clonotype was observed a handful of times. The chain combines TRBV3-1 with TRBJ1-3; D might be TRBD1 (6 bases). This CDR3 is built from 14 residues. The germline CDR1 and CDR2 sequences are LGHDT and YNNKEL (reference sequence). Trimming shortened V by 4 bases and J by 2 bases, and 9 bases separated the two germline ends. The CDR3 sequence is CASSRGQTGNTIYF. As DNA, the CDR3 is TGTGCCAGCAGCCGTGGACAGACTGGAAACACCATATATTTT.

In this sample, this clonotype turned up a few times. The chain couples TRBV4-3 to TRBJ2-1; D uncertain. Trimming shortened V by 4 bases and J by 6 bases, and 16 bases separated the two germline ends. The V gene's germline CDR1 is LGHNA and CDR2 YSLEER. This CDR3 comprises 15 residues. The CDR3 DNA follows: TGCGCCAGCAGCCTAAGTGCCGGTGTGGGCAATGAGCAGTTCTTC. It yields the protein CASSLSAGVGNEQFF.

The rearrangement links TRBV4-1 to TRBJ2-5; 12 bases align to TRBD2. V dropped 3 bases and J dropped 4; count of bases not matched to a gene: 9. The CDR3 is 17 amino acids. The germline V gene has CDR1 MGHRA and CDR2 YSYEKL. As DNA, the CDR3 is TGCGCCAGCAGCCAGCCGGGGGGACTAGCGGGCGGAGAGACCCAGTACTTC. Its protein is CASSQPGGLAGGETQYF.

This clonotype was seen only a few times. The chain employs TRBV29-1 and TRBJ2-4; D remains unclear. CDR1 is SQVTM, CDR2 ANQGSEA, per germline. V shed 6 bases and J shed 0 bases, with 9 bases lying between them. The CDR3 loop spans 13 amino acids. CDR3 region: CSVRNLAKNIQYF. The DNA for the CDR3 is TGCAGCGTGCGGAACCTAGCCAAAAACATTCAGTACTTC. The full variable domain, in which reference TRBV29-1 and TRBJ2-4 provide the parts outside the CDR3, is SAVISQKPSRDICQRGTSLTIQCQVDSQVTMMFWYRQQPGQSLTLIATANQGSEATYESGFVIDKFPISRPNLTFSTLTVSNMSPEDSSIYLCSVRNLAKNIQYFGAGTRLSVL.

V gene TRBV7-6 combines with J gene TRBJ2-7, with 9 bases that match TRBD2. With 2 bases clipped from V and 0 bases from J, the junction kept 5 bases outside the gene matches. The CDR3 has 16 residues. From germline, CDR1 is SGHVS and CDR2 FNYEAQ. CDR3 loop: CASSLLRGGGSYEQYF. The DNA of the CDR3 is TGTGCCAGCAGCTTATTGCGGGGGGGAGGCTCCTACGAGCAGTACTTC.

Ten or more counts support this clonotype. The J gene is TRBJ2-1, the V gene TRBV9; 13 bases align to TRBD2. Germline CDR1 SGDLS, CDR2 YYNGEE. J lost 5 bases, V lost 1 base, and 3 bases had no gene match. The CDR3 has 16 residues. The DNA of the CDR3 is TGTGCCAGCAGCGTAACTGGACTAGCGGGGGACAATGAGCAGTTCTTC. This translates into CASSVTGLAGDNEQFF.

A few counts support this clonotype. V is TRBV29-1 and J is TRBJ2-1, with a weak D call TRBD1 (5 bases). This CDR3 region has 12 residues. The germline gives CDR1 SQVTM, CDR2 ANQGSEA. The V end was cut by 0 bases, the J end by 10 bases, with 10 bases between. The CDR3 loop reads CSVEDSGIEQFF. The CDR3 bases are TGCAGCGTTGAAGATTCAGGGATCGAGCAGTTCTTC.

This clonotype was detected only once. The V and J genes are TRBV6-2 or TRBV6-3 and TRBJ2-7, with 8 bases lining up with TRBD1. The junction had 3 bases not matched to a gene; V was cut back by 8 bases and J by 0 bases. This CDR3 region has 13 residues. Germline CDR1 and CDR2: MNHEY and SVGEGT. This CDR3 reads CASGGQGSYEQYF. CDR3 DNA sequence: TGTGCCAGCGGAGGACAGGGCTCCTACGAGCAGTACTTC.

The rearrangement joins TRBV5-1 to TRBJ2-5; 8 positions agree with TRBD1. Germline CDR1 SGHRS, CDR2 YFSETQ. The V gene end was trimmed by 2 bases and the J gene end by 1 base; junction bases not matched to a gene: 1. The CDR3 is 14 amino acids. The CDR3 spells CASSFQGAQETQYF. The CDR3 DNA follows: TGCGCCAGCAGCTTTCAGGGGGCCCAAGAGACCCAGTACTTC.

There are a few counts of this clonotype. The chain is built from TRBV12-3 or TRBV12-4 and TRBJ2-7; no reliable D call. With 4 bases removed from V and 9 bases from J, the gap between germline ends came to 10 bases. This CDR3 contains 11 residues. This CDR3 is CASSSGLMQYF. DNA for the CDR3: TGTGCCAGCAGTTCCGGTCTAATGCAGTACTTC.

This clonotype was counted ten times or more. The V and J genes are TRBV14 and TRBJ2-2, with D possibly matching TRBD2 (6 bases). V was pared by 5 bases and J by 6 bases, with 13 bases between. CDR1 is SGHDN, CDR2 FVKESK, per germline. The CDR3 extends over 14 amino acids. This chain's CDR3 is CASSALGGAGELFF. CDR3 nucleotides: TGTGCCAGCAGCGCCCTCGGGGGAGCCGGGGAGCTGTTTTTT.

V and J are TRBV7-9 and TRBJ2-1; a weak D match, TRBD2 (5 bases). This CDR3 is 17 amino acids long. Trimming pared 6 bases from V and 0 bases from J, leaving 18 bases between. Germline V CDR1 and CDR2: SEHNR, FQNEAQ (reference sequence). This chain's CDR3 is CASSPLGRASSYNEQFF. The CDR3 nucleotides read TGTGCCAGCAGTCCCCTCGGGCGGGCCAGCTCCTACAATGAGCAGTTCTTC.

The chain recombines TRBV29-1 with TRBJ2-2; possible D gene TRBD2, 5 bases. Germline V lookup: CDR1 SQVTM, CDR2 ANQGSEA. Trimming took off 7 bases at V and 3 bases at J, with 18 bases between the two ends. This CDR3 is 15 amino acids long. The CDR3 nucleotides are TGCAGCGCTGCCCCGGAGGTAGCTTACACCGGGGAGCTGTTTTTT. It specifies CSAAPEVAYTGELFF.

This clonotype occurred a few times. The gene calls are TRBV7-8 and TRBJ2-3, with a tentative D call TRBD1 (6 bases). From germline, CDR1 is SGHVS and CDR2 FQNEAQ. The V end was cut by 6 bases, the J end by 0 bases, with 13 bases between. The CDR3 runs 15 residues. DNA of the CDR3: TGTGCCAGCAGTCCCACAGGGAGAAGCACAGATACGCAGTATTTT. It encodes CASSPTGRSTDTQYF.